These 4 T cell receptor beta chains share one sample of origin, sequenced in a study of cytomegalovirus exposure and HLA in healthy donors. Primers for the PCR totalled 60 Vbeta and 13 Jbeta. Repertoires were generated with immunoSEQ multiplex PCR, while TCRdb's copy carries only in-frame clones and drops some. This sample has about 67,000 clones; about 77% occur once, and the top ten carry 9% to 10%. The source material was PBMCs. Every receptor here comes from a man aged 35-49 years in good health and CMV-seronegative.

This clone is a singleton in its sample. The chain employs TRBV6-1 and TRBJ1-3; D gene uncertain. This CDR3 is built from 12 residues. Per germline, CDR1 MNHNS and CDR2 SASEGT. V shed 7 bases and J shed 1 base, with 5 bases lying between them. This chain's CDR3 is CASNESGNTIYF. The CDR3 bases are TGTGCCAGCAACGAGTCTGGAAACACCATATATTTT.

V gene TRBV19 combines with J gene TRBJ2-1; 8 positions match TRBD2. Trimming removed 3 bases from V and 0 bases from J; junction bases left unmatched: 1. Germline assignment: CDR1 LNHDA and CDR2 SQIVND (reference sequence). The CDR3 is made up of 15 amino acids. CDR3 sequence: CASSIAGGSYNEQFF. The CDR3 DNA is TGTGCCAGTAGTATTGCGGGAGGCTCCTACAATGAGCAGTTCTTC.

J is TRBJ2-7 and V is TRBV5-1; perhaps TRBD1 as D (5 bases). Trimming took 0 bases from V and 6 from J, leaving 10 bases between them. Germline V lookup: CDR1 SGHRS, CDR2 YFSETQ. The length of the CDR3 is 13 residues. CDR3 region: CASSLVTGGEQYF. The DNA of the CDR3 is TGCGCCAGCAGCTTGGTTACAGGCGGCGAGCAGTACTTC.

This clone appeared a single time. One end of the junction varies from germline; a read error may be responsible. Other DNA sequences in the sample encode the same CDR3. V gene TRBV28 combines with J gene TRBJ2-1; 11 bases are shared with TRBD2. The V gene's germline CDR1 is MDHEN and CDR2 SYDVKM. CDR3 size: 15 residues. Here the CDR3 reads CASSLGLAGYNEQFF. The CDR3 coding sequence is TGTGCCAGCAGTTTAGGACTAGCGGGCTACAACGAGCAGTTCTTC.